Below are 10 T cell receptor beta chains sequenced from a single sample in a study of blood T cells in healthy people across ages. The authors ran a second PCR of 7 to 11 cycles using a sample-barcoded 5' primer and a J-beta primer mix. TCRdb recomputed calls from the 5' RACE reads with MiXCR, one row per CDR3 protein. The data show hundreds of thousands of distinct CDR3 sequences, about 30% seen once. Sequenced material: blood. These receptors all come from an elderly woman in good health.

The chain has TRBV7-3 and TRBJ1-6; no clear D. Between the trimmed V and J ends, which lost 4 bases and 9 bases, there was a span of 10 bases. CDR3 length: 13 amino acids. Germline CDR1 is SGHTA and CDR2 is FQGTGA. The CDR3 loop reads CASSSTESSPLHF. The DNA for the CDR3 is TGTGCCAGCAGCTCAACAGAGAGTTCACCCCTCCACTTT.

CDR3 nucleotide sequence: TGTGCCAGCAGCTTAGCCCAACTTATCGGCTCTGGAAACACCATATATTTT. This codes for CASSLAQLIGSGNTIYF. V gene TRBV7-2 combines with J gene TRBJ1-3; D is unresolved. The CDR3 covers 17 residues. V was clipped by 0 bases and J by 0 bases, with 12 bases between them. Germline CDR1 is SGHTA and CDR2 is FQGNSA.

This clonotype was seen many times. The chain recombines TRBV6-2 or TRBV6-3 with TRBJ2-6; the D gene could be TRBD1 or TRBD2 (5 bases each). CDR3 size: 18 residues. Germline CDR1 is MNHEY and CDR2 is SVGEGT. V lost 6 bases and J 0 bases, leaving 18 bases between the germline ends. The CDR3 DNA follows: TGTGCCAGCAGCTCCGGGACGGCACCGAACTCTGGGGCCAACGTCCTGACTTTC. It codes for CASSSGTAPNSGANVLTF.

A word on this clonotype: This may be a read error, as it is one base from a much larger clone. The chain links TRBV20-1 to TRBJ1-2; 7 nucleotides agree with TRBD1. J was trimmed by 8 bases and V by 5 bases; bases with no gene match: 8. The germline CDR1 and CDR2 sequences are DFQATT and SNEGSKA (reference sequence). There are 12 residues in the CDR3. Here the CDR3 DNA reads TGCAGTGCTCTTGGAAGGGGGCACGGCTACACCTTC. This translates into CSALGRGHGYTF.

This clonotype was recorded at least ten times. The V call is TRBV7-9, the J call TRBJ1-5; 9 nucleotides align to TRBD1. Germline CDR1 is SEHNR and CDR2 is FQNEAQ (reference sequence). J gave up 2 bases and V 4 bases, and 6 bases lay outside the gene matches. The CDR3 length is 16 residues. This CDR3 is CASSYEDRGRNQPQHF. Here the CDR3 DNA reads TGTGCCAGCAGCTATGAGGACAGGGGACGCAATCAGCCCCAGCATTTT.

This clonotype was seen at least ten times. The rearrangement links TRBV20-1 to TRBJ2-5; 15 bases are a match to TRBD2. Unmatched junction bases numbered 4, after V lost 5 bases and J lost 3 bases. CDR1 is DFQATT, CDR2 SNEGSKA, per germline (reference sequence). The CDR3 length is 15 residues. CDR3 protein: CSASRTSGGEETQYF. The CDR3 nucleotides are TGCAGTGCTTCGCGGACTAGCGGGGGGGAAGAGACCCAGTACTTC.

This clonotype was observed a few times. This clone may be a read error of a much larger clone one base away. The chain employs TRBV2 and TRBJ2-7; 7 bases line up with TRBD1. The germline CDR1 and CDR2 sequences are SNHLY and FYNNEI. The CDR3 totals 15 residues. CDR3 sequence: CASSARQGYSYGQYF. The CDR3 DNA is TGTGCCAGCAGCGCCCGACAGGGATACTCCTACGGGCAGTACTTC.

This clonotype was found a few times. V usage is TRBV27 and J usage is TRBJ1-4, with unresolved D. CDR1 and CDR2 from the germline V gene are MNHEY and SMNVEV (reference sequence). Trimming pared 4 bases from V and 4 bases from J, leaving 10 bases between. The CDR3 consists of 14 residues. The CDR3 sequence is CASSSISLNEKLFF. CDR3 DNA: TGTGCCAGCAGTTCTATCAGCCTTAATGAAAAACTGTTTTTT. Full variable domain (outside the CDR3, taken from reference TRBV27 and TRBJ1-4): EAQVTQNPRYLITVTGKKLTVTCSQNMNHEYMSWYRQDPGLGLRQIYYSMNVEVTDKGDVPEGYKVSRKEKRNFPLILESPSPNQTSLYFCASSSISLNEKLFFGSGTQLSVL.

The table lists this clonotype with many counts. This chain links TRBV15 with TRBJ2-2, with 9 bases aligning to TRBD1. Germline CDR1 is LNHNV and CDR2 is YYDKDF (reference sequence). The CDR3 loop spans 18 amino acids. J gave up 3 bases and V 3 bases, and 11 bases lay outside the gene matches. The CDR3 sequence is CATSRGLTGGADTGELFF. The DNA for the CDR3 is TGTGCCACCAGCAGGGGACTGACAGGGGGTGCGGACACCGGGGAGCTGTTTTTT.

CDR3 nucleotides: TGCGCCAGCAGCTGGGATGCAGGGAGGAGGACGCAGTATTTT. This codes for CASSWDAGRRTQYF. The chain links TRBV5-1 to TRBJ2-3, with D possibly TRBD2 on 6 matching bases. This CDR3 comprises 14 residues. V lost 3 bases, J lost 9 bases, and 17 bases lay in between. The germline CDR1 and CDR2 sequences are SGHRS and YFSETQ.